This T cell receptor beta chain was captured in a study of cytomegalovirus exposure and HLA in healthy donors. PCR used 60 Vbeta primers and 13 Jbeta primers. Clones were sequenced by immunoSEQ multiplex PCR, and TCRdb holds only the in-frame ones, with some missing. Of 150,000 to 200,000 clones listed, over 70% are singletons. Judged by abundance, this clone is medium-sized. Its antigen is unknown. Germline CDR1 reads KGHSH; CDR2 reads LQKENI. Trimming removed 4 bases from V and 4 bases from J, with 10 bases in between. The CDR3 sequence is 13 residues long. Points from the study as a whole: Later work found that TCR association rates differed between HLA loci; DRB1 had the most and HLA-C the fewest. It was 164 TCR beta chains that were listed as cytomegalovirus-associated.

The sequence was collected from a woman younger than 30 in good health and CMV-seronegative. The V and J genes are TRBV18 and TRBJ1-1, with D uncertain. Sequencing was carried out using PBMCs. The CDR3, as DNA: TGTGCCAGCTCACTCCGGGAGGGCACTGAAGCTTTCTTT. Translated, it gives CASSLREGTEAFF.